This T cell receptor beta chain was profiled in a study of blood T cells in healthy people across ages. Using a J-beta primer mix together with a sample-barcoded 5' primer, a second PCR was run for roughly 7 to 12 cycles. TCRdb passed the 5' RACE reads through MiXCR, listing each CDR3 protein once. The table lists just over 1 million distinct CDR3 sequences, 40% to 50% of them singletons. This clonotype was sampled from an older woman in good health. Material: blood.

As DNA, the CDR3 is TGCGCCAGCAGGTTGAGCGGGGCAACAACTAATGAAAAACTGTTTTTT. Translating it yields CASRLSGATTNEKLFF. J is TRBJ1-4 and V is TRBV5-1; weak D call: TRBD1 (5 bases). V lost 5 bases and J 0 bases, leaving 14 bases between the germline ends. CDR1 and CDR2 from the germline V gene are SGHRS and YFSETQ. CDR3 length: 16 amino acids.